This T cell receptor beta chain is drawn from a study of blood T cell repertoires in COVID-19. Study-wide context: T cells, B-cell-depleted T cells, or PBMCs supplied cDNA or gDNA.

Clones were sequenced by immunoSEQ multiplex PCR, and TCRdb holds only the in-frame ones, with some missing. The sample contains around 100,000 clones, around nine tenths of which appear only once. CDR1 MNHEY and CDR2 SVGAGI come from the germline V gene. V was pared by 6 bases and J by 1 base, with 6 bases of the junction left unmatched. The CDR3 extends over 15 amino acids. This sequence was found in a man aged 35 to 55 with acute or convalescent COVID-19. Source material: peripheral blood. The chain employs TRBV6-5 and TRBJ1-1; 9 positions agree with TRBD1. CDR3 sequence (DNA): TGTGCCAGCAGATCCCTACAGGGGGCGAACACTGAAGCTTTCTTT. Encoded protein: CASRSLQGANTEAFF.